The 6 T cell receptor beta chains presented below share a single source sample, sequenced in a study of CD8+ T cells in alopecia areata. RNA extraction was followed by reverse transcription into cDNA, which acted as the sequencing template. Clones were read by immunoSEQ multiplex PCR, and TCRdb kept only the in-frame ones, dropping some. The table lists 140,000 to 150,000 clones, roughly 46% of them singletons, with approximately 0.99% in the top ten. The sample was CD4+ T cells sorted from blood, taken at week 0. The receptors stem from a human donor with alopecia areata.

V and J are TRBV30 and TRBJ2-5, with 8 bases lining up with TRBD2. V was clipped by 4 bases and J by 1 base; unmatched bases: 8. Germline lookup yields CDR1 GTSNPN and CDR2 SVGIG (reference sequence). There are 15 residues in the CDR3. The CDR3 loop is CAWIPYSGTQETQYF. CDR3 bases: TGTGCCTGGATTCCGTATAGCGGGACCCAAGAGACCCAGTACTTC.

The genes are TRBV6-6 and TRBJ1-3; TRBD1 matches 7 bases. Per the germline V gene, CDR1 is MNHNY and CDR2 is SVGAGI (reference sequence). V lost 7 bases to trimming and J lost 0 bases; unmatched junction nucleotides: 6. This CDR3 region has 15 residues. CDR3 sequence reads: CASKGGSYSGNTIYF. CDR3 coding DNA: TGTGCCAGCAAAGGGGGCTCATACTCTGGAAACACCATATATTTT.

J is TRBJ2-2 and V is TRBV10-3; 10 nucleotides align to TRBD2. V trimming: 5 bases; J trimming: 3 bases; junction bases outside the gene matches: 6. Germline CDR1 and CDR2: ENHRY and SYGVKD. The CDR3 has 16 amino acids. CDR3 nucleotides: TGTGCCATCAGTAGAGCGGGAGGGCCCGACACCGGGGAGCTGTTTTTT. Its translation: CAISRAGGPDTGELFF.

By sample fraction, this clone is medium-sized (0.01 to 0.1%). The V and J genes are TRBV23-1 and TRBJ1-5; D is ambiguous. TRBV23-1 is an ORF for which the function is uncertain. V lost 8 bases and J lost 4, with 12 bases in between. The CDR3 has 13 amino acids. CDR3 in DNA: TGCGCCAGCCCTCCTCGGGAGAATCAGCCCCAGCATTTT. It codes for CASPPRENQPQHF.

This clone was counted between two and nine times. V is TRBV30 and J is TRBJ1-1; no firm D call. Germline-derived CDR1 and CDR2 are GTSNPN and SVGIG (reference sequence). The CDR3 loop spans 12 amino acids. V gave up 2 bases and J gave up 1 base, with 5 bases separating them. The CDR3 reads CAWSNENTEAFF. DNA of the CDR3: TGTGCCTGGAGTAATGAGAACACTGAAGCTTTCTTT.

The CDR3 coding sequence is TGTGCCAGCAGTTTAATTGGGTGGACTGAAGCTTTCTTT. It encodes CASSLIGWTEAFF. The V and J genes are TRBV27 and TRBJ1-1; D call uncertain. V was trimmed by 2 bases and J by 5 bases, leaving 9 bases between them. This CDR3 contains 13 residues. The germline V gene has CDR1 MNHEY and CDR2 SMNVEV (reference sequence).